This T cell receptor beta chain was documented in a study of T cell responses to AZD1222 COVID-19 vaccine. Assay used: immunoSEQ multiplex PCR; TCRdb lists only in-frame clones, some missing. Of more than 95,000 clones in the sample, roughly 88% are singletons; the top ten hold roughly 2.7%. V lost 4 bases, J lost 1 base, and 9 bases lay in between. This CDR3 region has 14 residues. The sample in question was peripheral blood, obtained on day 0 of AZD1222 vaccination. The TCR sequence derives from an adult in good health. This rearrangement joins TRBV23-1 to TRBJ2-3; D call uncertain. TRBV23-1 is treated as an ORF (open reading frame) with a function not yet certain. CDR3 sequence reads: CASSRAERTDTQYF. DNA of the CDR3: TGCGCCAGCAGTCGGGCAGAACGCACAGATACGCAGTATTTT.